This is a list of T cell receptor beta chains from one sample in a study of cytomegalovirus exposure and HLA in healthy donors. Only in-frame clones appear in the TCRdb table, and some are missing; sequencing was by immunoSEQ multiplex PCR. There are approximately 190,000 clones in the sample; about nine tenths occur only once, and 1% to 1.4% lies in the top ten. The sample was PBMCs. The receptors were gathered from a boy aged 2 to 10 in good health and CMV-seronegative. Each CDR3 is given with its conserved first and last residue.

>TRBV28
CASSLLAGNTEAFF
>TRBV2
CASRSGWTYNEQFF
>TRBV30
CAWSPRGIGNTIYF
>TRBV5-1
CASSRLGLADQETQYF
>TRBV6-5
CASSGRTGGLVGQFF
>TRBV28
CASSPTGKNNQPQHF
>TRBV6-6
CASGYLAAETQYF
>TRBV30
CAWRAGAVRSEQYF
>TRBV6-5
CASSYRPRNEKLFF
>TRBV27
CASSLSAGLLETQYF
>TRBV6-6
CASSWDSTDTQYF
>TRBV7-2
CASSFGGGADEQYF
>TRBV7-8
CASSLPRQGVLNTEAFF
>TRBV6-6
CASSHNTDTQYF
>TRBV28
CASSLGQAHEQYF
>TRBV19
CASSIDPRQGSNQPQHF
>TRBV19
CASNRLAGGPGGELFF
>TRBV2
CASSWTGSEKLFF
>TRBV9
CASSKNSGDFSYEQYF
>TRBV5-6
CASSSGTAHYEQYF
>TRBV7-3
CASSLSGGARETQYF
>TRBV7-9
CASSLGRDLINEKLFF
>TRBV7-9
CASSLSRQGTYEQYF
>TRBV27
CASSRGQGYEQYF
>TRBV30
CAWSVSLAPSTDTQYF
>TRBV7-9
CASSSSGTGPTSYTF
>TRBV27
CASSTIMTGPFNSPLHF
>TRBV5-1
CASSLEQVTDTQYF
>TRBV19
CASRRRTSGASFTDTQYF
>TRBV28
CASSLTGGFRSPLHF
>TRBV5-4
CASSLQLGTGGETQYF
>TRBV5-1
CASSENSGEGQPQHF
>TRBV4-1
CASSHREVVNTEAFF
>TRBV28
CASSPTGPNQPQHF
>TRBV6-1
CASSTSGFSNQPQHF
>TRBV6-1
CASSEAGTSGSYEQYF
>TRBV5-1
CASKASSGGYEQYF
>TRBV19
CASSAGQQETQYF
>TRBV5-6
CASSLGREQYF
>TRBV9
CASSVVLGGGDLTPYNEQFF
>TRBV4-1
CASSQDRALGEQYF
>TRBV6-5
CASSGNYNEQFF
>TRBV9
CAGSPGHQTGPSSYEQYF
>TRBV30
CAWSVYSNQPQHF
>TRBV18
CASSPSTVPYEQYF